The 23 T cell receptor beta chains below all came from one sample that was sequenced in a study of OX40 agonist ivuxolimab in advanced cancers. Measured with immunoSEQ multiplex PCR; TCRdb has only the in-frame clones, and not every one. The sample records 60,000 to 75,000 clones, approximately 89% being singletons. Sample: CD4+ or CD8+ T cells sorted from blood, taken in a trial of the OX40 agonist ivuxolimab. These TCRs come from an adult with an advanced solid tumor such as melanoma, head and neck, liver or kidney cancer.

Comment on this clone: Germline is not matched at one junction end, which may reflect a read error. The V and J genes are TRBV5-1 and TRBJ1-6; D gene unclear. Germline V CDR1 and CDR2: SGHRS, YFSETQ. This CDR3 is 14 amino acids long. CDR3 sequence (DNA): TGCGCCAGCCGCTTAAGCTCCTATAATTCACCCCTCCACTTT. It translates to CASRLSSYNSPLHF.

The chain is built from TRBV19 and TRBJ2-3; possible D gene TRBD2, 5 bases. This CDR3 contains 15 residues. The V end was cut by 5 bases, the J end by 0 bases, with 12 bases between. Germline loops: CDR1 LNHDA, CDR2 SQIVND (reference sequence). For the CDR3, the DNA is TGTGCCAGTAGTGAAGGAGGTTGGAGCACAGATACGCAGTATTTT. This gives the protein CASSEGGWSTDTQYF. The whole variable domain, remainder taken from reference TRBV19 and TRBJ2-3, is DGGITQSPKYLFRKEGQNVTLSCEQNLNHDAMYWYRQDPGQGLRLIYYSQIVNDFQKGDIAEGYSVSREKKESFPLTVTSAQKNPTAFYLCASSEGGWSTDTQYFGPGTRLTVL.

The CDR3: CASSYSGDGYGYTF. CDR3 nucleotide sequence: TGTGCCAGCAGTTACTCAGGGGACGGCTATGGCTACACCTTC. The chain joins TRBV6-5 to TRBJ1-2, with D perhaps matching TRBD1 (5 bases). Germline CDR1 and CDR2: MNHEY and SVGAGI. The length of the CDR3 is 14 residues. V lost 0 bases and J lost 4, with 9 bases in between.

J is TRBJ1-4 and V is TRBV15; D perhaps matches TRBD1 (5 bases). The germline CDR1 and CDR2 sequences are LNHNV and YYDKDF (reference sequence). V lost 0 bases and J lost 6, with 17 bases in between. The CDR3 totals 17 residues. The CDR3 is CATSRDGGALQYEKLFF. The CDR3 coding sequence is TGTGCCACCAGCAGAGATGGTGGGGCCTTACAGTATGAAAAACTGTTTTTT.

The J gene is TRBJ2-2, the V gene TRBV7-6, with 8 bases lining up with TRBD2. CDR1 and CDR2 from the germline V gene are SGHVS and FNYEAQ. CDR3 length: 15 residues. V shed 2 bases, J shed 1 base, and the junction held 0 bases outside the gene matches. CDR3 loop: CASSLSGRNTGELFF. The CDR3 DNA follows: TGTGCCAGCAGCTTAAGCGGGAGGAACACCGGGGAGCTGTTTTTT. The whole variable domain, remainder taken from reference TRBV7-6 and TRBJ2-2, is GAGVSQSPRYKVTKRGQDVALRCDPISGHVSLYWYRQALGQGPEFLTYFNYEAQQDKSGLPNDRFSAERPEGSISTLTIQRTEQRDSAMYRCASSLSGRNTGELFFGEGSRLTVL.

This rearrangement joins TRBV21-1 to TRBJ2-7; whether TRBD1, the table's D call, matches the DNA was not checked. TRBV21-1 is marked as a pseudogene. The CDR3 runs 16 residues. The CDR3 nucleotides read TGTGCCAGCAGTCGTACCCTGGGACAGAAAACCTACGAGCAGTACTTC. This codes for CASSRTLGQKTYEQYF.

The V and J genes are TRBV4-3 and TRBJ2-1; 7 nucleotides agree with TRBD2. J was trimmed by 8 bases and V by 3 bases; bases with no gene match: 4. This CDR3 spans 13 amino acids. Germline CDR1 LGHNA, CDR2 YSLEER. The CDR3 DNA sequence: TGCGCCAGCAGCCAGCTACGGGGGGATGAGCAGTTCTTC. This translates into CASSQLRGDEQFF.

The chain is built from TRBV7-8 and TRBJ2-7; TRBD1 might be the D (5 bases). Between the trimmed V and J ends, which lost 2 bases and 6 bases, there was a span of 23 bases. The germline gives CDR1 SGHVS, CDR2 FQNEAQ. This CDR3 comprises 17 residues. In DNA, the CDR3 is TGTGCCAGCAGCTTACAGGGCTCCCGGCCCCTAGGCCTCGAGCAGTACTTC. Protein sequence: CASSLQGSRPLGLEQYF.

This clone appeared once. This chain links TRBV7-8 with TRBJ1-2; tentatively, D is TRBD1 (5 bases). V was clipped by 1 base and J by 2 bases, with 11 bases between them. Germline lookup yields CDR1 SGHVS and CDR2 FQNEAQ. The CDR3 runs 15 residues. CDR3 sequence reads: CASSLVMEGNYGYTF. The CDR3, as DNA: TGTGCCAGCAGCTTAGTTATGGAGGGGAACTATGGCTACACCTTC.

This chain uses TRBV11-2 with TRBJ1-6; D uncertain. Germline CDR1 and CDR2: SGHAT and FQNNGV. The length of the CDR3 is 14 residues. V was cut by 3 bases and J by 7 bases, with 10 bases left in between. CDR3 in DNA: TGTGCCAGCAGCTTTGTGGGTAAAAATTCACCCCTCCACTTT. Translated, it gives CASSFVGKNSPLHF.

The chain has TRBV12-2 and TRBJ2-1. TRBV12-2 is a listed pseudogene. The CDR3 runs to 14 residues. CDR3 loop: CASRLEEGGNEQFF. The CDR3, as DNA: TGTGCAAGTCGCTTAGAAGAGGGGGGCAATGAGCAGTTCTTC.

The rearrangement joins TRBV18 to TRBJ2-2; D is ambiguous. Germline V gene data show CDR1 as KGHSH and CDR2 as LQKENI. The V end was cut by 5 bases, the J end by 0 bases, with 7 bases between. The CDR3 is made up of 14 amino acids. The CDR3: CASSAVTNTGELFF. As DNA, the CDR3 is TGTGCCAGCTCAGCCGTCACGAACACCGGGGAGCTGTTTTTT.

V usage is TRBV6-5 and J usage is TRBJ2-7; D uncertain. V dropped 7 bases and J dropped 3 bases, with 16 bases sitting between them. From germline, CDR1 is MNHEY and CDR2 SVGAGI. This CDR3 is 14 amino acids long. The CDR3 spells CASTPISRGYEQYF. The DNA of the CDR3 is TGTGCCAGCACCCCCATTTCCCGAGGCTACGAGCAGTACTTC.

The chain has TRBV5-5 and TRBJ1-1, with D perhaps TRBD1 (5 bases). V dropped 5 bases and J dropped 1 base, with 9 bases sitting between them. This CDR3 is built from 13 residues. Germline assignment: CDR1 SGHKS and CDR2 YYEKEE (reference sequence). CDR3 loop: CASSRGQNTEAFF. DNA of the CDR3: TGTGCCAGCAGTAGAGGACAGAACACTGAAGCTTTCTTT.

The chain joins TRBV27 to TRBJ1-4; tentatively, D is TRBD1 (5 bases). Germline V CDR1 and CDR2: MNHEY, SMNVEV (reference sequence). V was trimmed by 0 bases and J by 8 bases, leaving 19 bases between them. This CDR3 is built from 17 residues. The CDR3 coding sequence is TGTGCCAGCAGTTTATCGGTGGGAGGGCTTTGGGGCGAAAAACTGTTTTTT. This sequence encodes CASSLSVGGLWGEKLFF.

The chain has TRBV10-2 and TRBJ2-5; 10 nucleotides agree with TRBD2. Germline V gene lookup returns CDR1 WSHSY and CDR2 SAAADI. Losses at the gene ends were 6 bases for V and 0 bases for J; bases not matched to a gene: 1. This CDR3 has 14 residues. In DNA form, the CDR3 reads TGCGCCAGCAGAGCGGGGGGGTACCAAGAGACCCAGTACTTC. As protein: CASRAGGYQETQYF.

CDR3 sequence reads: CASSQSLNTGELFF. In DNA, the CDR3 is TGTGCCAGCAGTCAAAGTTTGAACACCGGGGAGCTGTTTTTT. V and J are TRBV27 and TRBJ2-2, with D unresolved. The germline V and J ends were trimmed by 5 bases and 1 base, with 8 bases remaining between them. The CDR3 covers 14 residues. CDR1 and CDR2 (germline): MNHEY, SMNVEV (reference sequence).

The chain combines TRBV27 with TRBJ1-1, with D unclear. CDR3 length equals 14 residues. The V end lost 8 bases, the J end lost 1 base, and 14 bases lay between the germline ends. Germline CDR1 reads MNHEY; CDR2 reads SMNVEV (reference sequence). The DNA for the CDR3 is TGTGCCAGCTCTTCTCGCGGTTGGAACACTGAAGCTTTCTTT. This sequence encodes CASSSRGWNTEAFF.

The chain links TRBV28 to TRBJ2-5; D is uncertain. CDR1 is MDHEN and CDR2 is SYDVKM in the germline V gene. This CDR3 has 12 amino acids. The V gene lost 6 bases and the J gene lost 5 bases, with 10 bases spanning the gap. CDR3 residues: CASRSPGETQYF. CDR3 in DNA: TGTGCCAGCAGATCCCCTGGGGAGACCCAGTACTTC.

This clone has only one observation. The chain employs TRBV19 and TRBJ2-7; 13 positions agree with TRBD2. The CDR3 totals 17 residues. V trimming: 3 bases; J trimming: 3 bases; junction bases outside the gene matches: 8. Germline CDR1 and CDR2: LNHDA and SQIVND (reference sequence). CDR3 sequence (DNA): TGTGCCAGTAGTATTACCGGGACTAGCGGGACTAACTACGAGCAGTACTTC. Amino acid sequence: CASSITGTSGTNYEQYF.

This clone counts as medium-sized. This rearrangement joins TRBV10-1 to TRBJ1-6, with unresolved D. The CDR3 is 13 amino acids. The V and J ends lost 4 bases and 8 bases respectively, with 9 bases between them. Germline lookup yields CDR1 WNHNN and CDR2 SYGVQD (reference sequence). The CDR3 sequence is CASSAEGYSPLHF. CDR3 in DNA: TGCGCCAGCAGTGCTGAGGGATATTCACCCCTCCACTTT.

The chain couples TRBV6-1 to TRBJ1-1, with D possibly being TRBD1 (6 bases). V was shortened by 7 bases and J by 4 bases, with 16 bases between the two germline ends. CDR3 length: 14 amino acids. CDR1 is MNHNS and CDR2 is SASEGT in the germline V gene. The CDR3 loop is CASTLRGDVTEAFF. The DNA for the CDR3 is TGTGCCAGCACCCTAAGGGGGGATGTCACTGAAGCTTTCTTT.

The chain joins TRBV5-1 to TRBJ2-2; 10 nucleotides match TRBD1. The germline gives CDR1 SGHRS, CDR2 YFSETQ. Trimming at V came to 0 bases and at J to 7 bases, leaving 0 bases not matched to a gene. The CDR3 totals 14 residues. In DNA form, the CDR3 reads TGCGCCAGCAGCTTGGGGACAGGGGGCGGGGAGCTGTTTTTT. It is translated as CASSLGTGGGELFF.